This is a list of T cell receptor beta chains from one sample in a study of T-cell memory formation after mild COVID-19. TCRdb reprocessed the 5' RACE reads via MiXCR and lists one record per CDR3 protein. Found here are about 130,000 distinct CDR3 sequences, roughly 6.2% of them singletons; the top ten hold approximately 2.1%. Sequenced input: PBMCs or a T cell subset sorted from them (not recorded which). The receptors originated from an adult woman who had mild COVID-19 (a few samples of this study predate the infection). Cell type and time point are not known. CDR3s include the opening cysteine and the closing phenylalanine or tryptophan. The order of the fields is V gene, D gene, J gene, clone size, CDR3 DNA, CDR3 protein. The D gene is left open where the match is weak. Some rows have no size entry. The others give once, few or many, or a class for an expanded clone.

>TRBV4-3|TRBD1|TRBJ1-1|many
TGCGCCAGCAGCCACAGGGGGACTGAAGCTTTCTTT
CASSHRGTEAFF
>TRBV25-1|-|TRBJ2-2|-
TGTGCCAGCAGTGAATGGGGAGGCGGGGAGCTGTTTTTT
CASSEWGGGELFF
>TRBV7-2|-|TRBJ1-4|many
TGTGCCAGCAGCTTGCCTCAGAGCTATGAAAAACTGTTTTTT
CASSLPQSYEKLFF
>TRBV7-9|-|TRBJ2-5|few
TGTGCCAGCAGTTTACAAGGGTGGACAGCGGACCAAGAGACCCAGTACTTC
CASSLQGWTADQETQYF
>TRBV20-1|TRBD1|TRBJ2-3|-
TGCAGTGCGGCGCCCGGGACAGCGGGCACAGATACGCAGTATTTT
CSAAPGTAGTDTQYF
>TRBV4-1|TRBD2|TRBJ2-1|-
TGCGCCAGCAGCCACGCTAGCGGGGGCCACAATGAGCAGTTCTTC
CASSHASGGHNEQFF
>TRBV30|-|TRBJ1-1|few
TGTGCCTGGAGTGTGTCGTGGGCTCGGGGTGAAGCTTTCTTT
CAWSVSWARGEAFF
>TRBV7-3|-|TRBJ2-5|many
TGTGCCAGCAGCTTATCCCCACAAGAGACCCAGTACTTC
CASSLSPQETQYF
>TRBV5-4|-|TRBJ1-1|few
TGTGCCAGCAGCGGGGATAGGACCGTGAACACTGAAGCTTTCTTT
CASSGDRTVNTEAFF
>TRBV7-9|-|TRBJ2-1|few
TGTGCCAGCAGCTTATCCAGAGGAGTCTACAATGAGCAGTTCTTC
CASSLSRGVYNEQFF
>TRBV5-5|TRBD2|TRBJ2-3|few
TGTGCCAGCAGCTTCGAGACTAGCGGACCAAGGGATACGCAGTATTTT
CASSFETSGPRDTQYF
>TRBV7-6|-|TRBJ2-5|few
TGTGCCAGCAGCTCGGACAGCTTTGGAGAGACCCAGTACTTC
CASSSDSFGETQYF
>TRBV2|-|TRBJ1-3|many
TGTGCCAGGAAGGCCGATGGAAACACCATATATTTT
CARKADGNTIYF
>TRBV5-1|TRBD2|TRBJ2-1|many
TGCGCCAGCAGCTTCCTAGCGGGGGACAATGAGCAGTTCTTC
CASSFLAGDNEQFF
>TRBV6-6|-|TRBJ2-7|few
TGTGCCAGCAGTTACCGAGAAAAATACGAGCAGTACTTC
CASSYREKYEQYF
>TRBV7-2|TRBD1|TRBJ2-2|-
TGTGCCAGCAGAAAGGGGACAGGGAAGACCGGGGAGCTGTTTTTT
CASRKGTGKTGELFF